One TCR beta chain is described in this entry. What it binds is unknown. TCRdb's table, derived via immunoSEQ multiplex PCR, lists solely in-frame clones and lacks some. Of 110,000 to 150,000 clones in the sample, roughly 90% were seen once. This record belongs to a study of T cell responses to AZD1222 COVID-19 vaccine. Study in general: The study pooled second doses at about 4 or about 12 weeks.

The germline CDR1 and CDR2 sequences are SGHRS and YFSETQ. With 0 bases removed from V and 3 bases from J, the gap between germline ends came to 9 bases. The CDR3 has 14 amino acids. Study-wide findings and caveats: Among those given AZD1222, only five or six were seropositive at baseline. Of spike-specific TCRs, nearly half reportedly target regions left unmutated in variants. Clonal diversity was possibly underestimated, and white British individuals and females predominated among donors.

V gene TRBV5-1 combines with J gene TRBJ1-1; possibly TRBD1 for D (5 bases). The TCR comes from an adult in good health. The material sequenced was peripheral blood, taken on day 0 of AZD1222 vaccination. For the CDR3, the DNA is TGCGCCAGCAGCTTGGAGGGAGGGGACACTGAAGCTTTCTTT. As protein: CASSLEGGDTEAFF.